This TCR beta chain was sequenced for a study of blood T cell repertoires in COVID-19 (dated by TCRdb to between 2020 and 2021). At the level of the whole study: Collaborator samples came from the United States, Italy and Spain and covered acute and convalescent phases of COVID-19. The prospective study material was composed of cDNA or gDNA derived from T cells, B-cell-depleted T cells, or PBMCs. Subjects who had been exposed to COVID-19, were actively infected with it, or had recovered from it provided the deeply sampled blood TCRbeta repertoires that made up the dataset. The repertoires were released in a freely available public database meant as a resource for research on the immune response to SARS-CoV-2. The samples were drawn from the first 160 participants of the ongoing ImmuneRACE study and from 950 to 1,500 subjects provided by 6 global collaborators. The sample metadata nearly always contained a de-identified subject ID, COVID-19 status, age in years and sex. Where available, HLA class I and class II types were taken from metadata supplied by the sample provider and were not determined by assay-based typing.

The junction carries 18 bases between V and J, which are trimmed by 5 bases and 5 bases respectively. The germline V gene (reference sequence) gives CDR1 as MNHNY and CDR2 as SVGAGI. The CDR3 holds 15 amino acids from the cysteine to the phenylalanine. Only the CDR3 region is kept as DNA, spanning 45 bases read in frame from base 1. Points on this clone: Its antigen specificity is not known. No much larger clone exists at a distance of one base, and base qualities are not known.

Another Seattle source contributed samples from volunteer blood donors who had recovered from COVID-19. Whole blood was collected in K2EDTA tubes by collaborating institutions according to the institutions' own protocols. For TCRbeta analysis, collaborators shipped samples as frozen whole blood, isolated PBMCs, or DNA extracted from either of those sample types. Study-level results and caveats: The quantity of clinical and demographic metadata differed by source and by participant and was supplied without curation.

TCRbeta CDR3 regions were amplified from genomic DNA by means of the immunoSEQ Assay, a bias-controlled multiplex PCR. On the authors' methods: The number of nucleated cells in each sample was estimated from the amplification of reference gene primers within the assay. To quantify the absolute abundance of each unique TCRbeta CDR3 rearrangement, sequence reads were collapsed and filtered. For each sample, productive Simpson clonality was calculated by taking the square root of Simpson's diversity index across productive rearrangements. TCRdb's version of the immuneACCESS table is confined to in-frame rearrangements and falls short of the full clone set. An unresolved V gene accounts for under half of the shortfall where checked; the remainder is of unknown origin. That table is the source of V, J and clone size, and D and trimming were worked out from the DNA. Within this sample are 150,000 to 200,000 clones, with more than 60% of them counted one time only. Approximately 13% of the sample is in the top ten clones.

Sequencing was carried out using peripheral blood. The chain employs TRBV6-6 and TRBJ1-2, and possibly TRBD1, on 5 matching bases. The TCR was taken from a man over 45 who had recovered from COVID-19. The nucleotide sequence reads TGTGCCAGCAGTAACCCCTGGAGGGGAACTTATGGCTACACCTTC. Translated, this gives CASSNPWRGTYGYTF.